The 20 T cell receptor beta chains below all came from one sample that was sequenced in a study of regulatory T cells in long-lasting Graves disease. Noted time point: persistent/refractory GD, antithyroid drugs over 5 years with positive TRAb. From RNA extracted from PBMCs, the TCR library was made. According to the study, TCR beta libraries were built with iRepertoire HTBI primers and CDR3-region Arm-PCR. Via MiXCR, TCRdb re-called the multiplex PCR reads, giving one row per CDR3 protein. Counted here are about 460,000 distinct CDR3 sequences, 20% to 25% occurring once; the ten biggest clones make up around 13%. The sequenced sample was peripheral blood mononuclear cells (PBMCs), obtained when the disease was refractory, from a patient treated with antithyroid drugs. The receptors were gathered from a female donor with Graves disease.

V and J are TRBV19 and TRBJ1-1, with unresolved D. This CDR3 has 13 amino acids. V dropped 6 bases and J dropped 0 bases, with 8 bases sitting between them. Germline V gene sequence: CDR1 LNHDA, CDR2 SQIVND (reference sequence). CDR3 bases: TGTGCCAGTAGGCCGACCCTGAACACTGAAGCTTTCTTT. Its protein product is CASRPTLNTEAFF.

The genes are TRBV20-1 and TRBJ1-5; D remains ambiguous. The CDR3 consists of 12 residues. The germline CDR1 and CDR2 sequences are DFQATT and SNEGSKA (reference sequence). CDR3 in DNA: TGCAGCGCCGAGCGGGGTGGCCAGCCCCAGCATTTT. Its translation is CSAERGGQPQHF.

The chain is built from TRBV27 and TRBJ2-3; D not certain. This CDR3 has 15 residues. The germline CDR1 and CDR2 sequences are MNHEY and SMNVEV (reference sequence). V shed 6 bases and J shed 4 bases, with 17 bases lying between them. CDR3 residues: CASRLPGPLADTQYF. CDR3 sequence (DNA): TGTGCCAGCAGACTGCCGGGCCCTCTGGCAGATACGCAGTATTTT.

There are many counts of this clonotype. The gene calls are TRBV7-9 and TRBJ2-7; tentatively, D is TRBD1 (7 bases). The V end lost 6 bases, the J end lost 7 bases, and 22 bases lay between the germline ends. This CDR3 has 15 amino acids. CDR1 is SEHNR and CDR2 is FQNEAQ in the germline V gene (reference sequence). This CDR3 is CASRPSGTAGGEQYF. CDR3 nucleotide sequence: TGTGCCAGCAGACCATCAGGGACAGCAGGAGGGGAGCAGTACTTC. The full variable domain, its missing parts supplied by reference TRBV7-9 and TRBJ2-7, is DTGVSQNPRHKITKRGQNVTFRCDPISEHNRLYWYRQTLGQGPEFLTYFQNEAQLEKSRLLSDRFSAERPKGSFSTLEIQRTEQGDSAMYLCASRPSGTAGGEQYFGPGTRLTVT.

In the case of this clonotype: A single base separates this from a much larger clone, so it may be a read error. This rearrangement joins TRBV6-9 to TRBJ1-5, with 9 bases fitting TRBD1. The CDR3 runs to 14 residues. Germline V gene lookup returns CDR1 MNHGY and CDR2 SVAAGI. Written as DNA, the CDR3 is TGTGCCAGCAGTTACCGACAGGGGGGGCAGCCCCAGAATTTT. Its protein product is CASSYRQGGQPQNF.

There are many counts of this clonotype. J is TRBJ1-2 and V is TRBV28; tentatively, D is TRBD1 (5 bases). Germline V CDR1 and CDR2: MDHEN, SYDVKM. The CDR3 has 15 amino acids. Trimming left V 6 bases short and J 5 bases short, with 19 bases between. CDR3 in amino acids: CASSQRVAGSYGYTF. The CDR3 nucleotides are TGTGCCAGCAGCCAAAGGGTTGCAGGGAGTTATGGCTACACCTTC.

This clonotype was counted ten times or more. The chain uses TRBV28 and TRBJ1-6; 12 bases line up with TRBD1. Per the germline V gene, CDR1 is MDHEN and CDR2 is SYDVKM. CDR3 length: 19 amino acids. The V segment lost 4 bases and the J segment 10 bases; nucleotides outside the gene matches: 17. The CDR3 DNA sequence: TGTGCCAGCAGTTCCGCCGGGACAGGGGGCACCTCCACACCCTCACCCCTCCACTTT. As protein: CASSSAGTGGTSTPSPLHF.

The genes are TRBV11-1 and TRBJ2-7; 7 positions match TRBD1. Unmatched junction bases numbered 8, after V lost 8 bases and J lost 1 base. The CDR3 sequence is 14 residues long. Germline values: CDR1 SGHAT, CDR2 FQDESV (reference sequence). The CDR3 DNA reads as TGTGCCAGCTGCATCCCGGGACAGTCCTACGAGCAGTACTTC. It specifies CASCIPGQSYEQYF.

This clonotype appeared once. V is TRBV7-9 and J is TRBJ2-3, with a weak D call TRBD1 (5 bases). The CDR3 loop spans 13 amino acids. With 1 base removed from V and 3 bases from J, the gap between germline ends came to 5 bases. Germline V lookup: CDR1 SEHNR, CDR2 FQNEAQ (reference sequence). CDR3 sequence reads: CASSLEGTDTQYF. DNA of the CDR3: TGTGCCAGCAGCTTAGAGGGGACAGATACGCAGTATTTT.

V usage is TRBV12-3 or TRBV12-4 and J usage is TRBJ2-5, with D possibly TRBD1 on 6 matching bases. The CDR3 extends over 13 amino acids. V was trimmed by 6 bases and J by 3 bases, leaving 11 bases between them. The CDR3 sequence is CASSDNREETQYF. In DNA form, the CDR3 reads TGTGCCAGCAGCGACAACAGGGAAGAGACCCAGTACTTC.

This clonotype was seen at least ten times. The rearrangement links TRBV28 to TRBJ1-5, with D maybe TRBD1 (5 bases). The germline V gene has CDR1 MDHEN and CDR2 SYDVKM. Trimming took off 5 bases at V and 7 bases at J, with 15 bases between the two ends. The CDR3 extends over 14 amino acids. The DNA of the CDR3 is TGTGCCAGCAGTCCCCCAGGGCTCGGGCAGCCCCAGCATTTT. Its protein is CASSPPGLGQPQHF.

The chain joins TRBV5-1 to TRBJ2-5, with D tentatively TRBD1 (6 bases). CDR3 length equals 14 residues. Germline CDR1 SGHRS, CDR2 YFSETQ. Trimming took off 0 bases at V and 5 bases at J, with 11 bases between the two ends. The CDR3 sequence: CASSLGDRTETQYF. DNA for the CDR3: TGCGCCAGCAGCTTGGGCGACAGGACGGAGACCCAGTACTTC.

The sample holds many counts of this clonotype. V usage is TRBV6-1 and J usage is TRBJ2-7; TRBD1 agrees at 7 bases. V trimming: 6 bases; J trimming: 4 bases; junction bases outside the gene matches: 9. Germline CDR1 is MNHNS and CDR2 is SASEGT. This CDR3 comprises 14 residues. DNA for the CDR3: TGTGCCAGCAGAGAGTCGGGGACAGCTTACGAGCAGTACTTC. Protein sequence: CASRESGTAYEQYF.

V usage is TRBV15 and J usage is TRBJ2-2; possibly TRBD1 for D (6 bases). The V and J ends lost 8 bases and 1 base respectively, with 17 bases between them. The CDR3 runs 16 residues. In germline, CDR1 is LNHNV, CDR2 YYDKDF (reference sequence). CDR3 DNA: TGTGCCACCGCCTCGGTCTGGGGGCTGAACACCGGGGAGCTGTTTTTT. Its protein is CATASVWGLNTGELFF.

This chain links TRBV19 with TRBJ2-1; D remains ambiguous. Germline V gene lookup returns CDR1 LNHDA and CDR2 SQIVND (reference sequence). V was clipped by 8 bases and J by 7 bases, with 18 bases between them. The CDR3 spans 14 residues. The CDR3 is CASGVGTDLNEQFF. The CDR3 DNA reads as TGTGCCAGTGGGGTAGGAACCGACTTAAATGAGCAGTTCTTC.

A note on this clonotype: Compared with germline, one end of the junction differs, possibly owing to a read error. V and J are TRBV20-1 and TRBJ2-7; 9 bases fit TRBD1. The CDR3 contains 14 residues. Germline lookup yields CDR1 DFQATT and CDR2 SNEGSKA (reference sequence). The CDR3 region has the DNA TGCAGTGCTAGAGGGACAGGGGACTCCTACGAGCAGCACTTC. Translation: CSARGTGDSYEQHF.

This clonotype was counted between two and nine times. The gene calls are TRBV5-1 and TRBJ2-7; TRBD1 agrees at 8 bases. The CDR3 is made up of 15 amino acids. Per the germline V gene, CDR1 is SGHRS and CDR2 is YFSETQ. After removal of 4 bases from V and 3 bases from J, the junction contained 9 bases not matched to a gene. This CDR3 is CASSAPGQAIYEQYF. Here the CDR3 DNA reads TGCGCCAGCAGCGCGCCGGGACAGGCGATCTACGAGCAGTACTTC.

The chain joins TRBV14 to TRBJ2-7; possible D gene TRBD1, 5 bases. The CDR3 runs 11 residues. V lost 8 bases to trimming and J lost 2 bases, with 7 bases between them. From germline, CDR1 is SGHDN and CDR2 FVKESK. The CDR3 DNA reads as TGTGCCAGCGCCAGGGCCTACGAGCAGTACTTC. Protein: CASARAYEQYF.

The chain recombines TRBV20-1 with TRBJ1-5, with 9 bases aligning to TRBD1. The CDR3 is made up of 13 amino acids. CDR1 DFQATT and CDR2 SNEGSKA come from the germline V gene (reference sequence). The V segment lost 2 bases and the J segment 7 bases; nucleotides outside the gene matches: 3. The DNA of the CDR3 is TGCAGTGCTAGAACAGGGGGCGGCCAGCCCCAGCATTTT. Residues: CSARTGGGQPQHF.

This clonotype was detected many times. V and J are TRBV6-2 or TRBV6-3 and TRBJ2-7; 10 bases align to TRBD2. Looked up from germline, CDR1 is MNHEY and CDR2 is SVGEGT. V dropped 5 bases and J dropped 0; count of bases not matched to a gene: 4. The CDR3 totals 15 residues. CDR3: CASSRGTSDSYEQYF. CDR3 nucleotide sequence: TGTGCCAGCAGTCGCGGGACTAGCGACTCCTACGAGCAGTACTTC.